The clone carrying this T cell receptor (beta chain) showed up just once. The entry originates in a study of control samples from healthy donors and cancer patients. The table came from immunoSEQ multiplex PCR; TCRdb's copy has only in-frame clones and leaves some out. The sample consists of approximately 140,000 clones, roughly nine tenths of them appearing once. Trimming took 5 bases from V and 1 from J, leaving 12 bases between them. The CDR3 runs 15 residues. Germline values: CDR1 SEHNR, CDR2 FQNEAQ (reference sequence). This sequence originates from a woman in her twenties or thirties in good health. The sequenced material came from blood. The J gene is TRBJ1-3, the V gene TRBV7-9, with D perhaps TRBD1 (5 bases). This CDR3 reads CASSPRGDSGNTIYF. The DNA of the CDR3 is TGTGCCAGCAGCCCACGGGGGGATTCTGGAAACACCATATATTTT.